This TCR beta chain comes out of a study of blood T cell repertoires in COVID-19. The V and J ends lost 6 bases and 3 bases, in that order; junction bases with no gene match: 10. The CDR3 has 15 amino acids. Germline CDR1 is MNHEY and CDR2 is SVGAGI. Assay used: immunoSEQ multiplex PCR; TCRdb lists only in-frame clones, some missing. Among around 260,000 clones listed, roughly 84% were seen once. A single count supports this clone. This clonotype was obtained from a man aged 55 to 70 with acute or convalescent COVID-19. The sample consisted of peripheral blood. The chain is built from TRBV6-5 and TRBJ1-2, with 7 bases lining up with TRBD1. The CDR3 region is CASRDRDRADYGYTF. The CDR3 DNA is TGTGCCAGCAGAGACCGAGACAGGGCCGACTATGGCTACACCTTC.